This is a list of T cell receptor beta chains from one sample in a study of regulatory T cells in long-lasting Graves disease. TCRdb redid the calling of the multiplex PCR reads with MiXCR, one entry per CDR3 protein. The sample lists roughly 320,000 distinct CDR3 sequences; over 15% were seen once. The same sample was also studied in work on T cells in Graves' hyperthyroidism and ophthalmopathy.

The material sequenced was peripheral blood mononuclear cells (PBMCs), taken at new diagnosis, from a patient treated with antithyroid drugs. These receptors were obtained from a man in his forties with Graves disease. Each CDR3 is given with its conserved first and last residue. The order of the fields is V gene, J gene, CDR3 length, D gene, CDR3 protein. The D gene is left open where the match is weak.

V gene: TRBV7-9; J gene: TRBJ1-1; CDR3 length: 11; D gene: .; CDR3 protein: CASSLGGEAFF
V gene: TRBV5-1; J gene: TRBJ1-6; CDR3 length: 17; D gene: .; CDR3 protein: CASSREGQGLVGPPLHF
V gene: TRBV25-1; J gene: TRBJ2-7; CDR3 length: 14; D gene: TRBD1; CDR3 protein: CASSEAGGSAEQYF
V gene: TRBV28; J gene: TRBJ2-2; CDR3 length: 14; D gene: .; CDR3 protein: CASTLTGNTGELFF
V gene: TRBV19; J gene: TRBJ1-1; CDR3 length: 13; D gene: .; CDR3 protein: CASSLVSSTEAFF
V gene: TRBV29-1; J gene: TRBJ1-6; CDR3 length: 13; D gene: TRBD1; CDR3 protein: CSVAGGYNSPLHF
V gene: TRBV18; J gene: TRBJ1-1; CDR3 length: 16; D gene: .; CDR3 protein: CASSPRVKGGGTEAFF
V gene: TRBV7-2; J gene: TRBJ1-2; CDR3 length: 13; D gene: .; CDR3 protein: CASSQQKNYGYTF
V gene: TRBV29-1; J gene: TRBJ2-1; CDR3 length: 11; D gene: .; CDR3 protein: CSVAAYAEQFF
V gene: TRBV30; J gene: TRBJ1-1; CDR3 length: 13; D gene: .; CDR3 protein: CAWSVLSYFEAFF
V gene: TRBV19; J gene: TRBJ2-3; CDR3 length: 14; D gene: .; CDR3 protein: CASSIRQGTDTQYF
V gene: TRBV28; J gene: TRBJ1-5; CDR3 length: 13; D gene: .; CDR3 protein: CASSSLRDQPQHF
V gene: TRBV20-1; J gene: TRBJ2-3; CDR3 length: 13; D gene: .; CDR3 protein: CSAKTPATDTQYF
V gene: TRBV5-1; J gene: TRBJ2-3; CDR3 length: 16; D gene: TRBD2; CDR3 protein: CASSPTSGGRTDTQYF
V gene: TRBV2; J gene: TRBJ2-5; CDR3 length: 16; D gene: TRBD2; CDR3 protein: CASRPHPGLAGETQYF
V gene: TRBV11-2; J gene: TRBJ2-5; CDR3 length: 17; D gene: TRBD2; CDR3 protein: CASRTGTSGGGGETQYF
V gene: TRBV19; J gene: TRBJ2-2; CDR3 length: 14; D gene: TRBD1; CDR3 protein: CASSTQGMSGELFF
V gene: TRBV6-1; J gene: TRBJ2-5; CDR3 length: 15; D gene: .; CDR3 protein: CASSDVRDYQETQYF
V gene: TRBV28; J gene: TRBJ2-5; CDR3 length: 13; D gene: .; CDR3 protein: CASRSAGEETQYF
V gene: TRBV5-1; J gene: TRBJ2-3; CDR3 length: 16; D gene: .; CDR3 protein: CASSLARAAWPDTQYF
V gene: TRBV18; J gene: TRBJ2-7; CDR3 length: 16; D gene: TRBD1; CDR3 protein: CASSPILDRGPYEQYF
V gene: TRBV11-3; J gene: TRBJ2-2; CDR3 length: 12; D gene: .; CDR3 protein: CASTRAYGELFF
V gene: TRBV2; J gene: TRBJ2-7; CDR3 length: 15; D gene: .; CDR3 protein: CASSDPVAASYEQYF
V gene: TRBV5-1; J gene: TRBJ2-3; CDR3 length: 15; D gene: TRBD2; CDR3 protein: CASRPAGGRQNTQYF
V gene: TRBV29-1; J gene: TRBJ1-2; CDR3 length: 12; D gene: .; CDR3 protein: CSVGTWSSGYTF
V gene: TRBV20-1; J gene: TRBJ1-6; CDR3 length: 14; D gene: .; CDR3 protein: CSASYREANSPLHF
V gene: TRBV5-1; J gene: TRBJ2-7; CDR3 length: 14; D gene: .; CDR3 protein: CASSLGHPTGEQYF
V gene: TRBV9; J gene: TRBJ2-7; CDR3 length: 17; D gene: .; CDR3 protein: CASSPGTLGAESYEQYF
V gene: TRBV11-2; J gene: TRBJ2-5; CDR3 length: 14; D gene: TRBD2; CDR3 protein: CASSLSGGLGAQYF
V gene: TRBV6-5; J gene: TRBJ2-3; CDR3 length: 15; D gene: TRBD1; CDR3 protein: CASSYRDSNTDTQYF
V gene: TRBV5-1; J gene: TRBJ1-5; CDR3 length: 14; D gene: .; CDR3 protein: CASGLGGREQPQHF
V gene: TRBV7-3; J gene: TRBJ2-1; CDR3 length: 13; D gene: .; CDR3 protein: CASSTSQYNEQFF
V gene: TRBV7-2; J gene: TRBJ2-7; CDR3 length: 15; D gene: TRBD2; CDR3 protein: CASSLSGEGSYEQYF
V gene: TRBV28; J gene: TRBJ1-1; CDR3 length: 15; D gene: .; CDR3 protein: CASSLGGATNTEAFF
V gene: TRBV6-5; J gene: TRBJ2-7; CDR3 length: 15; D gene: TRBD1; CDR3 protein: CASSSRDRGNYEQYF
V gene: TRBV9; J gene: TRBJ2-2; CDR3 length: 16; D gene: TRBD1; CDR3 protein: CASSWGTGGWTGELFF
V gene: TRBV28; J gene: TRBJ2-3; CDR3 length: 15; D gene: .; CDR3 protein: CASSLGPYRPDTQYF
V gene: TRBV2; J gene: TRBJ2-1; CDR3 length: 13; D gene: .; CDR3 protein: CASSVFSGNEQFF
V gene: TRBV4-3; J gene: TRBJ2-5; CDR3 length: 17; D gene: TRBD2; CDR3 protein: CASSQALASGLQETQYF
V gene: TRBV6-2/TRBV6-3; J gene: TRBJ2-7; CDR3 length: 14; D gene: TRBD1; CDR3 protein: CASSSRDRGEEQYF
V gene: TRBV7-2; J gene: TRBJ2-1; CDR3 length: 13; D gene: .; CDR3 protein: CASSPGLLNEQFF
V gene: TRBV5-1; J gene: TRBJ2-4; CDR3 length: 15; D gene: .; CDR3 protein: CASSIGIYEGDIQYF
V gene: TRBV14; J gene: TRBJ2-1; CDR3 length: 16; D gene: .; CDR3 protein: CASSQGGSLSYNEQFF
V gene: TRBV7-9; J gene: TRBJ2-4; CDR3 length: 14; D gene: .; CDR3 protein: CASSLGGQAGIQYF